This T cell receptor (beta chain) was observed in a study of immune evolution from preneoplasia to lung adenocarcinoma. Across the whole study: HLA loss of heterozygosity: less than 9% AIS, approximately 15% MIA, about 30% ADC, none AAH.

Resections took place in Japan or China from 2014 to 2017. CDR3 length: 13 amino acids. Per germline, CDR1 SGHTS and CDR2 YDEGEE. Trimming took off 0 bases at V and 1 base at J, with 4 bases between the two ends. Sequenced by immunoSEQ multiplex PCR; TCRdb stores in-frame clones only, minus some. The sample yields nearly 5,500 clones, approximately 87% seen once. Sequenced material: FFPE minimally invasive lung adenocarcinoma tissue. This clonotype was sampled from a person between 60 and 80 years old with lung adenocarcinoma. The gene calls are TRBV5-8 and TRBJ1-1; D is uncertain. The CDR3 region has the DNA TGTGCCAGCAGCTTGGTGCGGAACACTGAAGCTTTCTTT. Its protein product is CASSLVRNTEAFF.